The entry below describes one T cell receptor (beta chain). Its antigen is currently unknown. This sample includes further DNA sequences coding for the same CDR3. The entry originates in a study of beta chain features in type 1 diabetes. On the study more broadly: Age and gender were similar between patients and healthy donors, as were cell yields. Sorted cells examined across all samples numbered 85 million to 130 million. General observations from the study: Moderate yet significant TCRB CDR3 shortening was seen in Type 1 diabetes patients in all four CD4+ subsets. It was not settled here whether HLA type affects TCRB rearrangement.

This CDR3 is 13 amino acids long. J gave up 3 bases and V 3 bases, and 1 base lay outside the gene matches. Germline V gene lookup returns CDR1 MNHEY and CDR2 SVGAGI. Reverse transcribing all isolated RNA meant expressed TCRB transcripts were sequenced. Measured with immunoSEQ multiplex PCR; TCRdb has only the in-frame clones, and not every one. The table shows 600,000 to 750,000 clones, with under 15% occurring only once. J is TRBJ1-2 and V is TRBV6-5, with 7 bases fitting TRBD1. The sequencing sample was made of naive CD4+ T cells from blood. This clonotype was obtained from a man aged 25 to 40 with type 1 diabetes. The CDR3 spells CASSYQGDYGYTF. The DNA of the CDR3 is TGTGCCAGCAGTTATCAGGGGGACTATGGCTACACCTTC.